This T cell receptor (beta chain) was sequenced during a study of blood T cell repertoires in COVID-19. For the study at large: Nucleic acid was either cDNA or gDNA, and it came from T cells, B-cell-depleted T cells, or PBMCs.

Source study methods: For nucleated cells, counts were estimated from reference gene primer amplification. Profiled with immunoSEQ multiplex PCR; TCRdb holds only in-frame clones, not every one. The DNA gave D and trimming, while V, J and clone size come from that table. The sample has 430,000 or so clones, 88% seen once. Deletions cut 8 bases from V and 9 bases from J, with 16 bases between. The CDR3 runs to 13 residues. Germline V gene data show CDR1 as MGHDK and CDR2 as SYGVNS. Participant ages covered roughly 18 to 89 years across around 22 US areas. Each participant's cohort was designated according to participant-reported clinical history.

This chain joins TRBV25-1 and TRBJ1-4; D is possibly TRBD1 (6 bases). The sample was PBMCs or T cells enriched from blood (not recorded which). The clonotype comes from a woman aged 40 to 50 who had recovered from COVID-19. The CDR3 DNA sequence: TGTGCCAGCCAGGGACAACCGGTTAAAAAACTGTTTTTT. This encodes CASQGQPVKKLFF.